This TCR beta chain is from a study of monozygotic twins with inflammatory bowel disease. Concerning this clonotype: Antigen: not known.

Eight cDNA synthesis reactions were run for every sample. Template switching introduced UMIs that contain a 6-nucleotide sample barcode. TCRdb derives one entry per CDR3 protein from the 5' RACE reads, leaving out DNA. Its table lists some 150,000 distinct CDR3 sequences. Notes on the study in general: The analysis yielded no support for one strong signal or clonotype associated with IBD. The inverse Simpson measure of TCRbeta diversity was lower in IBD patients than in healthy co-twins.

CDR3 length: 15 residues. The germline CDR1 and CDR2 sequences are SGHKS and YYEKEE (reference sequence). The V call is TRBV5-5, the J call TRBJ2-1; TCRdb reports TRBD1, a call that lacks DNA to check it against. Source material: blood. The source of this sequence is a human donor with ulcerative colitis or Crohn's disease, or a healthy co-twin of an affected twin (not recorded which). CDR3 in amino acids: CASSYAGTGGNEQFF.